One sample yielded the 30 T cell receptor beta chains listed below, sequenced in a study of T cell changes during pregnancy in multiple sclerosis. Generated by immunoSEQ multiplex PCR, the TCRdb table keeps only in-frame clones and is missing some. The profile shows 40,000 or so clones, roughly 93% of them singletons. The starting material was CD8+ T cells from peripheral blood mononuclear cells, obtained in the third trimester of pregnancy. Receptors originate from a female donor with multiple sclerosis, enrolled in a pregnancy study.

This clone appeared once. The V call is TRBV27, the J call TRBJ2-1, with 9 nucleotides matching TRBD1. Germline-derived CDR1 and CDR2 are MNHEY and SMNVEV (reference sequence). Losses at the gene ends were 5 bases for V and 6 bases for J; bases not matched to a gene: 5. The CDR3 extends over 14 amino acids. CDR3 region: CASSGTGLVNEQFF. The DNA of the CDR3 is TGTGCCAGCAGTGGGACAGGGTTGGTCAATGAGCAGTTCTTC.

This clone was observed once. The J gene is TRBJ2-7, the V gene TRBV28; TRBD2 matches at 8 bases. Germline CDR1 is MDHEN and CDR2 is SYDVKM. The V segment lost 5 bases and the J segment 5 bases; nucleotides outside the gene matches: 14. The length of the CDR3 is 16 residues. The CDR3 DNA is TGTGCCAGCAGTGGTACCCTTGGGACTAGTCTCAACGAGCAGTACTTC. Its translation: CASSGTLGTSLNEQYF.

The rearrangement uses TRBV25-1 and TRBJ1-3, with D possibly matching TRBD1 (5 bases). With 4 bases removed from V and 4 bases from J, the gap between germline ends came to 20 bases. This CDR3 contains 17 residues. Germline CDR1 MGHDK, CDR2 SYGVNS. The CDR3 here is CASSGRRGGVGGNTIYF. In DNA form, the CDR3 reads TGTGCCAGCAGTGGACGAAGAGGAGGGGTAGGGGGAAACACCATATATTTT.

The chain carries TRBV7-9 and TRBJ2-2; D not certain. Germline CDR1 and CDR2: SEHNR and FQNEAQ (reference sequence). The CDR3 loop spans 14 amino acids. The V end lost 4 bases, the J end lost 6 bases, and 12 bases lay between the germline ends. CDR3 region: CASSSRTSPGELFF. The CDR3 bases are TGTGCCAGCAGCTCGCGTACCTCCCCCGGGGAGCTGTTTTTT.

The rearrangement uses TRBV5-6 and TRBJ1-1, with 8 bases aligning to TRBD1. J was trimmed by 12 bases and V by 2 bases; bases with no gene match: 6. Germline-derived CDR1 and CDR2 are SGHDT and YYEEEE. This CDR3 has 12 amino acids. The CDR3 DNA reads as TGTGCCAGCAGCTTCGGGGACAGGAAGACTTTCTTT. Translated, it gives CASSFGDRKTFF.

This chain links TRBV9 with TRBJ2-7; no reliable D call. This CDR3 comprises 15 residues. The germline gives CDR1 SGDLS, CDR2 YYNGEE. V lost 0 bases and J lost 2, with 12 bases in between. CDR3 DNA sequence: TGTGCCAGCAGCGTAGGGAGCACTTCTACCTACGAGCAGTACTTC. Translation: CASSVGSTSTYEQYF.

The rearrangement joins TRBV5-1 to TRBJ2-7; possibly TRBD2 for D (6 bases). Trimming took 2 bases from V and 7 from J, leaving 19 bases between them. Germline assignment: CDR1 SGHRS and CDR2 YFSETQ. The CDR3 length is 15 residues. The CDR3 region has the DNA TGCGCCAGCAGCTTCTTTAGCGGTAACCCCTTGGAGCAGTACTTC. It is translated as CASSFFSGNPLEQYF.

This sequence joins TRBV9 and TRBJ1-1; 12 positions agree with TRBD1. CDR3 length equals 16 residues. Germline CDR1 and CDR2: SGDLS and YYNGEE. The V and J ends lost 0 bases and 5 bases, in that order; junction bases with no gene match: 5. Written as DNA, the CDR3 is TGTGCCAGCAGCGTAGGGGGACAGGGGGCAGAAACTGAAGCTTTCTTT. Translation: CASSVGGQGAETEAFF. Based on the CDR3 plus reference TRBV9 and TRBJ1-1, the full variable domain is DSGVTQTPKHLITATGQRVTLRCSPRSGDLSVYWYQQSLDQGLQFLIQYYNGEERAKGNILERFSAQQFPDLHSELNLSSLELGDSALYFCASSVGGQGAETEAFFGQGTRLTVV.

The rearrangement links TRBV7-2 to TRBJ2-7, with D uncertain. CDR3 length equals 13 residues. Trimming pared 5 bases from V and 2 bases from J, leaving 10 bases between. Looked up from germline, CDR1 is SGHTA and CDR2 is FQGNSA. The chain's CDR3 is CASSVVQAYEQYF. CDR3 coding DNA: TGTGCCAGCAGCGTAGTACAAGCCTACGAGCAGTACTTC. The entire variable domain, with the rest obtained from reference TRBV7-2 and TRBJ2-7, is as follows: GAGVSQSPSNKVTEKGKDVELRCDPISGHTALYWYRQSLGQGLEFLIYFQGNSAPDKSGLPSDRFSAERTGGSVSTLTIQRTQQEDSAVYLCASSVVQAYEQYFGPGTRLTVT.

On this clone itself: One junction end disagrees with the germline gene, perhaps due to a read error. This chain links TRBV7-6 with TRBJ2-1; D may be TRBD2 (5 bases). Per the germline V gene, CDR1 is SGHVS and CDR2 is FNYEAQ. The length of the CDR3 is 16 residues. The CDR3 spells CASSLAGVLGYNEQFF. In nucleotides, the CDR3 is TGTGCCAGCAGCCTAGCCGGGGTCTTGGGATACAATGAGCAGTTCTTC.

V and J are TRBV4-1 and TRBJ2-7; TRBD2 matches at 9 bases. The CDR3 covers 15 residues. The germline V gene has CDR1 MGHRA and CDR2 YSYEKL. The V segment lost 4 bases and the J segment 2 bases; nucleotides outside the gene matches: 6. The CDR3 reads CASSRQGGRAYEQYF. The CDR3 DNA reads TGCGCCAGCAGCCGCCAGGGCGGGAGGGCCTACGAGCAGTACTTC.

The genes are TRBV9 and TRBJ2-2; no reliable D call. Germline V lookup: CDR1 SGDLS, CDR2 YYNGEE. CDR3 length: 12 residues. V was shortened by 4 bases and J by 7 bases, with 8 bases between the two germline ends. The chain's CDR3 is CASSIPRGELFF. The CDR3 DNA reads as TGTGCCAGCAGCATCCCCCGCGGGGAGCTGTTTTTT.

The chain recombines TRBV27 with TRBJ2-1; TRBD2 matches at 12 bases. Germline loops: CDR1 MNHEY, CDR2 SMNVEV (reference sequence). The CDR3 spans 15 residues. J was trimmed by 9 bases and V by 0 bases; bases with no gene match: 3. The CDR3 DNA reads as TGTGCCAGCAGTTTATCTCCTAGCGGGAGGGCTGAGCAGTTCTTC. It specifies CASSLSPSGRAEQFF.

The gene calls are TRBV5-6 and TRBJ2-7; 9 nucleotides align to TRBD2. The V and J ends lost 0 bases and 5 bases, in that order; junction bases with no gene match: 3. The V gene's germline CDR1 is SGHDT and CDR2 YYEEEE. This CDR3 has 14 amino acids. The CDR3 protein is CASSLGGLANEQYF. Written as DNA, the CDR3 is TGTGCCAGCAGCTTGGGTGGACTAGCGAACGAGCAGTACTTC.

This chain links TRBV30 with TRBJ1-3; a weak D match, TRBD1 (6 bases). V lost 5 bases, J lost 4 bases, and 18 bases lay in between. This CDR3 is 15 amino acids long. The V gene's germline CDR1 is GTSNPN and CDR2 SVGIG (reference sequence). DNA for the CDR3: TGTGCCTGGGCCGTTACAGGGACACCAGGAAACACCATATATTTT. This encodes CAWAVTGTPGNTIYF. Full variable domain (rest looked up from reference TRBV30 and TRBJ1-3): SQTIHQWPATLVQPVGSPLSLECTVEGTSNPNLYWYRQAAGRGLQLLFYSVGIGQISSEVPQNLSASRPQDRQFILSSKKLLLSDSGFYLCAWAVTGTPGNTIYFGEGSWLTVV.

This clone showed up just once. This chain connects TRBV2 to TRBJ2-7, with 7 bases fitting TRBD1. CDR3 length: 14 amino acids. Germline CDR1 reads SNHLY; CDR2 reads FYNNEI. Losses at the gene ends were 5 bases for V and 3 bases for J; bases not matched to a gene: 7. This CDR3 is CASSRPGQHYEQYF. In DNA, the CDR3 is TGTGCCAGCAGTCGGCCGGGACAGCACTACGAGCAGTACTTC. Variable domain in full (rest from reference TRBV2 and TRBJ2-7): EPEVTQTPSHQVTQMGQEVILRCVPISNHLYFYWYRQILGQKVEFLVSFYNNEISEKSEIFDDQFSVERPDGSNFTLKIRSTKLEDSAMYFCASSRPGQHYEQYFGPGTRLTVT.

This chain links TRBV28 with TRBJ1-1; D gene ambiguous. V was shortened by 2 bases and J by 0 bases, with 7 bases between the two germline ends. CDR1 MDHEN and CDR2 SYDVKM come from the germline V gene. The CDR3 is 14 residues long. CDR3 sequence: CASSLGEMNTEAFF. CDR3 DNA sequence: TGTGCCAGCAGTTTAGGGGAGATGAACACTGAAGCTTTCTTT.

The chain joins TRBV7-9 to TRBJ2-2, with a possible D match to TRBD1 (6 bases). V shed 1 base and J shed 5 bases, with 23 bases lying between them. The CDR3 loop spans 19 amino acids. CDR1 and CDR2 (germline): SEHNR, FQNEAQ (reference sequence). CDR3 in amino acids: CASSLEFQVGRGRTGELFF. The CDR3 nucleotides read TGTGCCAGCAGCTTAGAGTTTCAGGTTGGCAGGGGTCGAACCGGGGAGCTGTTTTTT. The variable domain in full, with the rest retrieved from reference TRBV7-9 and TRBJ2-2, is DTGVSQNPRHKITKRGQNVTFRCDPISEHNRLYWYRQTLGQGPEFLTYFQNEAQLEKSRLLSDRFSAERPKGSFSTLEIQRTEQGDSAMYLCASSLEFQVGRGRTGELFFGEGSRLTVL.

V is TRBV7-6 and J is TRBJ2-1; 8 bases are a match to TRBD2. CDR3 length equals 15 residues. Germline V gives CDR1 SGHVS, CDR2 FNYEAQ. Trimming took 4 bases from V and 6 from J; bases not matched to a gene: 8. CDR3 in amino acids: CASSSTGGGTNEQFF. CDR3 coding DNA: TGTGCCAGCAGCTCCACCGGGGGGGGGACCAATGAGCAGTTCTTC.

V is TRBV14 and J is TRBJ2-7; perhaps TRBD1 as D (5 bases). The CDR3 is made up of 13 amino acids. V gave up 5 bases and J gave up 3 bases, with 11 bases separating them. The germline CDR1 and CDR2 sequences are SGHDN and FVKESK. The CDR3 sequence: CASSNQGFYEQYF. The CDR3 DNA is TGTGCCAGCAGCAACCAGGGTTTCTACGAGCAGTACTTC.

Written as DNA, the CDR3 is TGCGCCAGCAGTGAGTCGTGGGGGCCCTACGAGCAGTACTTC. Translation: CASSESWGPYEQYF. The chain employs TRBV10-2 and TRBJ2-7; weak D call: TRBD1 (6 bases). V was cut by 0 bases and J by 2 bases, with 8 bases left in between. The CDR3 totals 14 residues. Germline assignment: CDR1 WSHSY and CDR2 SAAADI.

The V gene is TRBV9, the J gene TRBJ2-3, with D possibly being TRBD2 (6 bases). Per the germline V gene, CDR1 is SGDLS and CDR2 is YYNGEE. The V end lost 0 bases, the J end lost 3 bases, and 11 bases lay between the germline ends. The CDR3 is made up of 15 amino acids. The CDR3 protein is CASSVAGSGTDTQYF. The CDR3 region has the DNA TGTGCCAGCAGCGTAGCCGGCAGCGGGACAGATACGCAGTATTTT.

The CDR3 loop reads CASSGGGYQETQYF. Written as DNA, the CDR3 is TGTGCCAGCAGTGGGGGGGGTTACCAAGAGACCCAGTACTTC. The rearrangement joins TRBV27 to TRBJ2-5, with TRBD2 matching over 7 bases. V dropped 5 bases and J dropped 0; count of bases not matched to a gene: 3. Germline CDR1 MNHEY, CDR2 SMNVEV (reference sequence). The CDR3 is made up of 14 amino acids.

The rearrangement uses TRBV12-5 and TRBJ2-2; TRBD2 aligns across 7 bases. The CDR3 contains 18 residues. Looked up from germline, CDR1 is LGHNT and CDR2 is FRNRAP. The ends lost 1 base at V and 5 bases at J; junction bases unmatched: 13. CDR3 coding DNA: TGTGCTAGTGGTTTGGGTCCAGCGGGAAACCTAGGGACCGGGGAGCTGTTTTTT. Amino acids: CASGLGPAGNLGTGELFF.

Turning to this clone: An end of the junction differs from the germline gene, which may be a read error. This chain uses TRBV7-7 with TRBJ1-1; D gene ambiguous. This CDR3 has 13 residues. CDR1 and CDR2 from the germline V gene are SSHAT and FNYEAQ (reference sequence). The CDR3 DNA is TGTGCTAGCAGCTTAGCCTGGCAGACTGAAGCTTTCTTT. The encoded protein is CASSLAWQTEAFF.

V is TRBV9 and J is TRBJ1-2, with TRBD1 as a possible D gene (5 bases). The V gene's germline CDR1 is SGDLS and CDR2 YYNGEE. This CDR3 comprises 12 residues. Trimming shortened V by 7 bases and J by 0 bases, and 7 bases separated the two germline ends. The DNA for the CDR3 is TGTGCCAGCGGGGGGGCTAACTATGGCTACACCTTC. It codes for CASGGANYGYTF.

V usage is TRBV6-5 and J usage is TRBJ2-7, with 10 nucleotides matching TRBD1. Germline trimming cut 8 bases from V and 5 bases from J; bases unmatched to any gene: 3. The CDR3 extends over 12 amino acids. Per the germline V gene, CDR1 is MNHEY and CDR2 is SVGAGI. The CDR3 DNA reads TGTGCCAGCCGCGGGACAGGGGACGAGCAGTACTTC. Protein: CASRGTGDEQYF.

The CDR3 DNA sequence: TGTGCCAGTAATGTGGGCCCAGATACGCAGTATTTT. The encoded protein is CASNVGPDTQYF. The chain uses TRBV5-4 and TRBJ2-3; D not certain. CDR1 and CDR2 from the germline V gene are SGHNT and YYREEE (reference sequence). The V end was cut by 8 bases, the J end by 4 bases, with 11 bases between. The CDR3 contains 12 residues.

Points on this clone: Compared with germline, one end of the junction differs, possibly owing to a read error. The rearrangement links TRBV27 to TRBJ2-7; 12 bases are shared with TRBD1. The CDR3 extends over 16 amino acids. The germline gives CDR1 MNHEY, CDR2 SMNVEV (reference sequence). CDR3 sequence reads: CASSLWAGQGADGVYF. The CDR3 coding sequence is TGTGCCAGCAGTTTATGGGCGGGACAGGGGGCCGATGGAGTATATTTC.

The rearrangement joins TRBV5-1 to TRBJ1-5; maybe TRBD1 (6 bases). Looked up from germline, CDR1 is SGHRS and CDR2 is YFSETQ. The CDR3 is 16 residues long. The V and J ends lost 5 bases and 2 bases respectively, with 17 bases between them. CDR3 amino acids: CASRIKQDSCNQPQHF. DNA of the CDR3: TGCGCCAGCAGAATCAAACAGGACAGCTGCAATCAGCCCCAGCATTTT.